This T cell receptor (beta chain) was identified in a study of immune characteristics of hereditary and idiopathic chronic pancreatitis. Patients having total pancreatectomy with islet autotransplantation provided the chronic pancreatitis pancreas tissue. No T cell sorting was done; genomic DNA came straight from bulk pancreas tissue. Sequenced by immunoSEQ multiplex PCR; TCRdb stores in-frame clones only, minus some. The sample has over 11,000 clones; 73% are singletons. Specimen: pancreas tissue with hereditary chronic pancreatitis. The sequence was obtained from a human donor with chronic pancreatitis.

The CDR3 region is CAIQKGQDAREQYF. CDR3 DNA sequence: TGTGCCATCCAAAAGGGACAGGATGCCCGCGAGCAGTACTTC. J is TRBJ2-7 and V is TRBV6-5, with TRBD1 identical over 8 bases. With 10 bases clipped from V and 6 bases from J, the junction kept 14 bases outside the gene matches. The length of the CDR3 is 14 residues. The germline gives CDR1 MNHEY, CDR2 SVGAGI.